A single sample is the source of the 6 T cell receptor beta chains below, sequenced in a study of blood T cell repertoires in COVID-19. The data were produced by immunoSEQ multiplex PCR, yet TCRdb's version contains in-frame clones alone and is incomplete. The sample includes just over 250,000 clones, 80% to 90% of them seen just once. Sequenced input: PBMCs or T cells enriched from blood (not recorded which). The receptors were gathered from a man aged 30 to 39 with acute COVID-19.

V and J are TRBV18 and TRBJ1-4; D ambiguous. V was clipped by 3 bases and J by 4 bases, with 15 bases between them. Germline-derived CDR1 and CDR2 are KGHSH and LQKENI. The CDR3 is made up of 16 amino acids. The CDR3 sequence is CASSPNRGVGNEKLFF. CDR3 sequence (DNA): TGTGCCAGCTCACCGAACCGGGGAGTGGGTAATGAAAAACTGTTTTTT.

The rearrangement uses TRBV27 and TRBJ1-6; D is unclear. The CDR3 has 15 residues. V was pared by 6 bases and J by 0 bases, with 9 bases between. CDR1 MNHEY and CDR2 SMNVEV come from the germline V gene (reference sequence). The CDR3 reads CASRTISSYNSPLHF. In DNA form, the CDR3 reads TGTGCCAGCAGGACAATCAGCTCCTATAATTCACCCCTCCACTTT.

This chain connects TRBV5-5 to TRBJ1-4; no clear D. V gave up 1 base and J gave up 8 bases, with 6 bases separating them. The CDR3 extends over 12 amino acids. Germline CDR1 SGHKS, CDR2 YYEKEE (reference sequence). CDR3 nucleotides: TGTGCCAGCAGCTTGTCATTCGAAAAACTGTTTTTT. It yields the protein CASSLSFEKLFF.

The V gene is TRBV5-6, the J gene TRBJ1-2, with D possibly matching TRBD1 (6 bases). CDR1 is SGHDT, CDR2 YYEEEE, per germline. CDR3 length equals 18 residues. Trimming removed 3 bases from V and 4 bases from J, with 25 bases in between. This chain's CDR3 is CASSSRDVLFAGVYGYTF. In DNA form, the CDR3 reads TGTGCCAGCAGCTCCCGGGATGTGTTGTTTGCAGGGGTCTATGGCTACACCTTC. Using reference TRBV5-6 and TRBJ1-2 for the parts outside the CDR3, the full variable domain is DAGVTQSPTHLIKTRGQQVTLRCSPKSGHDTVSWYQQALGQGPQFIFQYYEEEERQRGNFPDRFSGHQFPNYSSELNVNALLLGDSALYLCASSSRDVLFAGVYGYTFGSGTRLTVV.

The chain carries TRBV5-1 and TRBJ2-1; 12 bases align to TRBD2. From germline, CDR1 is SGHRS and CDR2 YFSETQ. The CDR3 length is 15 residues. After removal of 2 bases from V and 9 bases from J, the junction contained 6 bases not matched to a gene. The CDR3 here is CASSFSSGGAVEQFF. CDR3 sequence (DNA): TGCGCCAGCAGCTTTTCTAGCGGGGGGGCCGTTGAGCAGTTCTTC. Filled out from reference TRBV5-1 and TRBJ2-1, the complete variable domain reads KAGVTQTPRYLIKTRGQQVTLSCSPISGHRSVSWYQQTPGQGLQFLFEYFSETQRNKGNFPGRFSGRQFSNSRSEMNVSTLELGDSALYLCASSFSSGGAVEQFFGPGTRLTVL.

In this sample, this clone turned up a few times. This CDR3 is CASSKAGTGGYEGNQPQHF. The CDR3 bases are TGCGCCAGCAGCAAAGCCGGGACAGGGGGCTACGAGGGCAATCAGCCCCAGCATTTT. The V and J genes are TRBV4-1 and TRBJ1-5, with 12 nucleotides matching TRBD1. V lost 5 bases, J lost 2 bases, and 13 bases stayed unmatched. CDR1 and CDR2 (germline): MGHRA, YSYEKL. The CDR3 sequence is 19 residues long.